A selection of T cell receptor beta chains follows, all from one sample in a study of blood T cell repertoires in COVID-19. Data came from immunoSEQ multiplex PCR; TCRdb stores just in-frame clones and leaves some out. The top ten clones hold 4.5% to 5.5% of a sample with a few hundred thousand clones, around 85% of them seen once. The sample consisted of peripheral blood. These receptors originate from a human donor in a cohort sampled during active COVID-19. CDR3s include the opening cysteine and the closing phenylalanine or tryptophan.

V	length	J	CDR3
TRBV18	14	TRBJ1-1	CASSRQGADTEAFF
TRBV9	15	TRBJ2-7	CASSVGLAGSYEQYF
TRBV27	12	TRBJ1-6	CASSFVNSPLHF
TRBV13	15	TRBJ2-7	CASSLGGRGSYEQYF
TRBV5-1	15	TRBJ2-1	CASSQTSPPYNEQFF
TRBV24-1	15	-	CATSDTGTGSSEQYF
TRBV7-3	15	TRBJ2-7	CASSLSRDTAYEQYF
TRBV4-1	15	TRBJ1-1	CASSYGTGTTLEAFF
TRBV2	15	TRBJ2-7	CASSIQGSATYEQYF
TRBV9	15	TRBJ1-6	CASSQEAGRNSPLHF
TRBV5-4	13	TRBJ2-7	CASRGQGPYEQYF
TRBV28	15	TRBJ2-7	CASSRLGQSTYEQYF
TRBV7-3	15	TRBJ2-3	CASSLGGSLTDTQYF
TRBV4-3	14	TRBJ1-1	CASSHLGGVAEAFF
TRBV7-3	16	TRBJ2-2	CASSYRAGVNTGELFF
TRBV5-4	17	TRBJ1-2	CASSLPQRGGSGYGYTF
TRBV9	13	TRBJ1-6	CASSTRQVSPLHF
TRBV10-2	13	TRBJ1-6	CASSIQVNSPLHF
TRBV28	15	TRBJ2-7	CASRFTSGSSYEQYF
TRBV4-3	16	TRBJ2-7	CASSQGASGAGYEQYF
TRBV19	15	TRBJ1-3	CASSIPRGIRNTIYF
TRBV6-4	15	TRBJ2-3	CASSLAGASTDTQYF
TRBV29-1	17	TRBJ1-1	CSVEGRTGRRGNTEAFF
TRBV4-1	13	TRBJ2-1	CASSLNTYNEQFF
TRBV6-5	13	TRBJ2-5	CASSYQWQETQYF
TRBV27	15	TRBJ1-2	CASSPRQGAGDGYTF
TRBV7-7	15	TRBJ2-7	CASSSSPDRSYEQYF
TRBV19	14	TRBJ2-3	CASSMDRVTDTQYF
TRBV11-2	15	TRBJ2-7	CASSFSPGVAYEQYF
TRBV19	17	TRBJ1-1	CASSMGRTGGLNTEAFF
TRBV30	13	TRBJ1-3	CAWSPGFRNTIYF
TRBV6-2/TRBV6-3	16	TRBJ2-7	CASSSFRDSTAYEQYF
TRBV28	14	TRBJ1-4	CASSLEEENEKLFF
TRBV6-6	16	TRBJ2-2	CASRAGQGVSAGELFF
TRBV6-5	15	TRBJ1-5	CASGGTEGANQPQHF
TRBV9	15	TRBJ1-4	CASSSRDRLNEKLFF
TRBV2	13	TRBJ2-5	CASKAGRDETQYF
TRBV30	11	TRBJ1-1	CAWGKDREAFF
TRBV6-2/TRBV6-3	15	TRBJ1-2	CASSYHGGSNYGYTF
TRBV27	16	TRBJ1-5	CASSFSGALNNQPQHF
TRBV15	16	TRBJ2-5	CATSAQLAGGGETQYF
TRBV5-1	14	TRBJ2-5	CASSMGTVRETQYF
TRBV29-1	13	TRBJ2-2	CSGGDNANGELFF
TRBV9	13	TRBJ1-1	CASSGSGNTEAFF